This TCR beta chain was captured by sequencing in a study of shared clonotypes between healthy human individuals. Broader study findings: Of the naive CD4 clonotypes, roughly 5.5% were shared across a handful of donors. Clonotypes shared by all four sorted-subset donors had higher generation probabilities than non-shared clonotypes.

Between the trimmed V and J ends, which lost 2 bases and 6 bases, there was a span of 15 bases. The CDR3 totals 15 residues. Germline-derived CDR1 and CDR2 are SGHRS and YFSETQ. On this clone itself: Its matching antigen is unknown.

The table came from immunoSEQ multiplex PCR; TCRdb's copy has only in-frame clones and leaves some out. The sample shows about 2.3 million clones, around 92% of them seen only once. This TCR was sampled from a man aged 18-30 years in good health. Some clones in this sample may be carry-over from other donors' samples. Input material: naive CD4+ T cells from PBMCs. Subset described: CD45RA+ positively selected. The chain is built from TRBV5-1 and TRBJ2-1, with D perhaps matching TRBD2 (6 bases). The CDR3 DNA sequence: TGCGCCAGCAGCTTTCAGGGAGGATCGGGCAATGAGCAGTTCTTC. It codes for CASSFQGGSGNEQFF.